This is a list of T cell receptor beta chains from one sample in a study of patients and donors after allogeneic stem cell transplantation. TCRdb recomputed calls from the RT-PCR reads with MiXCR, one row per CDR3 protein. The sample has 45,000 to 65,000 distinct CDR3 sequences; about an eighth are singletons. Sequencing was carried out using blood, either unsorted or a sorted T cell fraction (not recorded which). The source is a human donor who was either an allogeneic HSCT recipient or a stem cell or donor lymphocyte infusion donor (not recorded which). It is not recorded whose cells these are; they may come from a transplant donor. The CDR3 runs from the conserved cysteine through the conserved F or W. A D gene is named only where the DNA matches it firmly. The size field is filled for only some rows; it gives once, few, many or a size class.

TRBV10-3	TRBJ2-2	few	TRBD2	15	TGTGCCATCAGTGACACGGGAGGCTTCACCGGGGAGCTGTTTTTT	CAISDTGGFTGELFF
TRBV27	TRBJ2-7	few	NA	13	TGTGCCAGCAGTTACGGCGGAACCTACGAGCAGTACTTC	CASSYGGTYEQYF
TRBV20-1	TRBJ2-1	few	NA	16	TGCAGTGCTAGAGGCACCGGCCAGCAACCTTCCAATGAGCAGTTCTTC	CSARGTGQQPSNEQFF
TRBV6-6	TRBJ2-3	NA	NA	13	TGTGCCAGCAGTCCAGACGGAGCAGATACGCAGTATTTT	CASSPDGADTQYF
TRBV20-1	TRBJ2-7	few	TRBD2	15	TGCAGTGCGTCTCCGCCGGGACTACGAACCTACGAGCAGTACTTC	CSASPPGLRTYEQYF
TRBV6-2/TRBV6-3	TRBJ2-1	NA	TRBD2	15	TGTGCCAGCAGTCGACTAGCGGGGGTTTACAATGAGCAGTTCTTC	CASSRLAGVYNEQFF
TRBV4-2	TRBJ2-1	many	NA	14	TGTGCCAGCAGCCAAGTAGGAACCAACAATGAGCAGTTCTTC	CASSQVGTNNEQFF
TRBV25-1	TRBJ1-2	many	TRBD1	15	TGTGCCAGCAGTGATTATTCCGACAGGGTCAAAGGCTACACCTTC	CASSDYSDRVKGYTF
TRBV18	TRBJ2-1	NA	TRBD1	18	TGTGCCAGCTCACTACGCCCGGGACAGGGGGCTTCCTACAATGAGCAGTTCTTC	CASSLRPGQGASYNEQFF
TRBV29-1	TRBJ2-7	few	TRBD1	13	TGCAGCGCGCAAGACAGGGCCTCCTACGAGCAGTACTTC	CSAQDRASYEQYF
TRBV20-1	TRBJ1-5	NA	NA	17	TGCAGTGCTAGGGGGGGGTACCGGGCTTTCAAAGATCAGCCCCAGCATTTT	CSARGGYRAFKDQPQHF
TRBV27	TRBJ2-1	NA	NA	15	TGTGCCGCCACGGGGGGCGGGAAGGGGGGCAATGAGCAGTTCTTC	CAATGGGKGGNEQFF
TRBV5-1	TRBJ2-7	few	NA	14	TGCGCCAGCAGCTTGCGGAGGGACAGCTACGAGCAGTACTTC	CASSLRRDSYEQYF
TRBV19	TRBJ1-2	NA	NA	14	TGTGCCAGTAGGGCCTCCGAAGAATCTCTTAACTACACCTTC	CASRASEESLNYTF
TRBV20-1	TRBJ2-1	NA	TRBD2	12	TGCAGTGTGGCGGGAGGGTACAATGAGCAGTTCTTC	CSVAGGYNEQFF
TRBV7-9	TRBJ1-1	many	NA	13	TGTGCCAGCAGCTTTGGTACGAACACTGAAGCTTTCTTT	CASSFGTNTEAFF
TRBV6-6	TRBJ1-3	many	NA	14	TGTGCCAGCAGTTACAGTGAAGCTGGAAACACCATATATTTT	CASSYSEAGNTIYF
TRBV6-5	TRBJ1-2	many	TRBD1	18	TGTGCCAGCAGTTACTCTTCAGACAGGGAAAGGATCAACTATGGCTACACCTTC	CASSYSSDRERINYGYTF
TRBV14	TRBJ2-1	few	NA	14	TGTGCCAGCAGTTACAGGGTCTGGTACAATGAGCAGTTCTTC	CASSYRVWYNEQFF
TRBV9	TRBJ2-1	few	NA	15	TGTGCCAGCAGCGTAGTAGGCGGGACCTACAATGAGCAGTTCTTC	CASSVVGGTYNEQFF
TRBV6-5	TRBJ2-7	few	NA	16	TGTGCCTCCGGCCCGGGGCTACAGAGTTGGTCCTACGAGCAGTACTTC	CASGPGLQSWSYEQYF
TRBV6-6	TRBJ2-3	many	NA	16	TGTGCCAGCAGTTACTCGGCAGGGTGGGGGGCAGATACGCAGTATTTT	CASSYSAGWGADTQYF
TRBV9	TRBJ2-1	few	TRBD2	17	TGTGCCAGCAGCGTAGACAGATTAGCGGGAACATACAATGAGCAGTTCTTC	CASSVDRLAGTYNEQFF
TRBV5-1	TRBJ2-2	NA	NA	14	TGCGCCAGCAGCTTAGGGGGTCCCACCGGGGAGCTGTTTTTT	CASSLGGPTGELFF
TRBV20-1	TRBJ1-4	medium-sized	TRBD1	13	TGCAGTGCTATCGACAGGGAGGATGAAAAACTGTTTTTT	CSAIDREDEKLFF
TRBV5-1	TRBJ2-4	NA	NA	15	TGCGCCAGCAGCTTGGGGCAAGGGTCCAAAAACATTCAGTACTTC	CASSLGQGSKNIQYF
TRBV5-1	TRBJ1-1	many	NA	15	TGCGCCAGCAGCTTGGGGGCCCAGGTTGGCACTGAAGCTTTCTTT	CASSLGAQVGTEAFF
TRBV10-3	TRBJ2-5	few	NA	14	TGTGCCATCAGTGAGTCACAAGGGAGGGAGACCCAGTACTTC	CAISESQGRETQYF